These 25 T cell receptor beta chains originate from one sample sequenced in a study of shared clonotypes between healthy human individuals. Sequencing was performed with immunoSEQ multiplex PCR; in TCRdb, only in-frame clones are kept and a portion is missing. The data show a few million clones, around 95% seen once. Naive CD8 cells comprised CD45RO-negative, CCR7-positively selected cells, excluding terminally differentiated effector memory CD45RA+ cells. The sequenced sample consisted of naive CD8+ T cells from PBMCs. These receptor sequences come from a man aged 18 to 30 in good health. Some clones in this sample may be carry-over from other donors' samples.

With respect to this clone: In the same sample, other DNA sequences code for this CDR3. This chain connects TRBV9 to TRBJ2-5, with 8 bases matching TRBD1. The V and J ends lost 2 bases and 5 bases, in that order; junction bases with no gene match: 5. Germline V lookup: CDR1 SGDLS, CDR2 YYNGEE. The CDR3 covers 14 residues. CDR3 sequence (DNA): TGTGCCAGCAGCGTCCAGGGGGCGCGGGAGACCCAGTACTTC. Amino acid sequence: CASSVQGARETQYF.

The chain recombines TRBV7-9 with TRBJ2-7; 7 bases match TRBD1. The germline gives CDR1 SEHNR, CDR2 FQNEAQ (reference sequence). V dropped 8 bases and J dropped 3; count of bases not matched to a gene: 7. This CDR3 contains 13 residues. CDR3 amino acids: CASRGTDLYEQYF. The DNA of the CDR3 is TGTGCCAGCCGTGGGACAGACCTCTACGAGCAGTACTTC.

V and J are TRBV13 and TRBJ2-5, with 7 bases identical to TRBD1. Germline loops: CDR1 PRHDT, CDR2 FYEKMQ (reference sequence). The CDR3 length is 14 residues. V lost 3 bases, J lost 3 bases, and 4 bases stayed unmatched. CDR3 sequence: CASSLRGPEETQYF. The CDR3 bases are TGTGCCAGCAGCTTGAGGGGGCCAGAAGAGACCCAGTACTTC.

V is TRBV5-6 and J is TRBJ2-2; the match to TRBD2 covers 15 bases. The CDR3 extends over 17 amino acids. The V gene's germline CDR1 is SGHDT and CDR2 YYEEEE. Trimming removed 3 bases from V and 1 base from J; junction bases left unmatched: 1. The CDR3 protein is CASSWGLAGGNTGELFF. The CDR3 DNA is TGTGCCAGCAGCTGGGGACTAGCGGGAGGGAACACCGGGGAGCTGTTTTTT.

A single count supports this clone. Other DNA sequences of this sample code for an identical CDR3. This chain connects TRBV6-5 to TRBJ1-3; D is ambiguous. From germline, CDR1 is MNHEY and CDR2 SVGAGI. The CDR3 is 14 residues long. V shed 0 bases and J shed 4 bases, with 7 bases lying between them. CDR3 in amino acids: CASSYSGRGNTIYF. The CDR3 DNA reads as TGTGCCAGCAGTTACTCCGGCAGGGGAAACACCATATATTTT.

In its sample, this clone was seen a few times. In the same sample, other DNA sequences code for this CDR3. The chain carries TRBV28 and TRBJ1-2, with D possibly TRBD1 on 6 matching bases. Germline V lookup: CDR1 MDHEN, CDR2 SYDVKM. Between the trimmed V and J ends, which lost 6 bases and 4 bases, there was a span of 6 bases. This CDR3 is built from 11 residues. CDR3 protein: CASRDSYGYTF. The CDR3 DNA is TGTGCCAGCAGGGACAGCTATGGCTACACCTTC.

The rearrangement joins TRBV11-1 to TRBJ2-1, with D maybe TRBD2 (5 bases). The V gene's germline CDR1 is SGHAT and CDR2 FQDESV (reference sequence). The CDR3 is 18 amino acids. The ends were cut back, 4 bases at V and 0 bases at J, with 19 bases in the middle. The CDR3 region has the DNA TGTGCCAGCAGCTACAGAACCCGGGATTTAAGCTCCTACAATGAGCAGTTCTTC. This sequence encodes CASSYRTRDLSSYNEQFF.

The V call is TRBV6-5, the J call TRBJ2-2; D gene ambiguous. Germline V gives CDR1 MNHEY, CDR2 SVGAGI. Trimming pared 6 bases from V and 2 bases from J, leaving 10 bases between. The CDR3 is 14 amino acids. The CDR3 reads CASSLIHNTGELFF. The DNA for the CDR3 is TGTGCCAGCAGCCTGATTCACAACACCGGGGAGCTGTTTTTT.

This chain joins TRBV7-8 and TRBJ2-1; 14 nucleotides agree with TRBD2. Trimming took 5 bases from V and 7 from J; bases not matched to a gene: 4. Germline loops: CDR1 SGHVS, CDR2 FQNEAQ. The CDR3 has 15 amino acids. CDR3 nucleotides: TGTGCCAGCAGCAGGGGACTAGCGGGAGAAAATGAGCAGTTCTTC. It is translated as CASSRGLAGENEQFF.

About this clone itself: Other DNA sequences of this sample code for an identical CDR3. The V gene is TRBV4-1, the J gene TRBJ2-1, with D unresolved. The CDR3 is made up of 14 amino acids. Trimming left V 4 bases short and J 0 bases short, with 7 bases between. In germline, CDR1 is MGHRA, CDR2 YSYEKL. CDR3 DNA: TGCGCCAGCAGCCCGGGCAGCTCCTACAATGAGCAGTTCTTC. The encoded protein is CASSPGSSYNEQFF.

The CDR3 DNA reads TGCGCCAGCAGCCACGACAGGGGCACCGCCTACGAGCAGTACTTC. Translation: CASSHDRGTAYEQYF. The V and J genes are TRBV4-1 and TRBJ2-7; the match to TRBD1 covers 8 bases. Germline lookup yields CDR1 MGHRA and CDR2 YSYEKL. The length of the CDR3 is 15 residues. V lost 3 bases to trimming and J lost 2 bases; unmatched junction nucleotides: 6.

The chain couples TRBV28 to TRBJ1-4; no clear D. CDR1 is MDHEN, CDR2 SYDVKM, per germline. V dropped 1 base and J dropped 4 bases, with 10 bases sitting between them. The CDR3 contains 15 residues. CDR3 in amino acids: CASSLSGGYNEKLFF. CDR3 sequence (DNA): TGTGCCAGCAGTTTATCAGGAGGGTATAATGAAAAACTGTTTTTT.

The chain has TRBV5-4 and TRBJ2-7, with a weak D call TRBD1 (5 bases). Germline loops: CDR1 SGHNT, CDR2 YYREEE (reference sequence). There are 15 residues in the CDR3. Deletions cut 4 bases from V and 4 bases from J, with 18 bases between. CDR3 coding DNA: TGTGCCAGCAGCCTGGGGCCCGAATACCTTTACGAGCAGTACTTC. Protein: CASSLGPEYLYEQYF. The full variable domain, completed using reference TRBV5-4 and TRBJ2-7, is ETGVTQSPTHLIKTRGQQVTLRCSSQSGHNTVSWYQQALGQGPQFIFQYYREEENGRGNFPPRFSGLQFPNYSSELNVNALELDDSALYLCASSLGPEYLYEQYFGPGTRLTVT.

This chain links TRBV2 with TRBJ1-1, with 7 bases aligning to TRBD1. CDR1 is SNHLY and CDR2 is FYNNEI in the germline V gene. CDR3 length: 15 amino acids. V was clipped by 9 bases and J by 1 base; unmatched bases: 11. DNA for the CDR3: TGTGCCAGACAGGGGTCAACTTCAGGGAACACTGAAGCTTTCTTT. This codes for CARQGSTSGNTEAFF.

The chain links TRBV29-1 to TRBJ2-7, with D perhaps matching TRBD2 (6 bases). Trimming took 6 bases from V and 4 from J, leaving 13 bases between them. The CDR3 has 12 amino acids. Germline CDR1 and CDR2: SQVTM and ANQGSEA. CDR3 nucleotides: TGCAGCGTCTTAGCGGAGAGGTACGAGCAGTACTTC. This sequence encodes CSVLAERYEQYF.

The CDR3 DNA is TGTGCCAGCAGCCACGACCCGGAGACACTGAACACTGAAGCTTTCTTT. It yields the protein CASSHDPETLNTEAFF. The chain recombines TRBV7-9 with TRBJ1-1, with D uncertain. The V gene lost 5 bases and the J gene lost 0 bases, with 16 bases spanning the gap. The CDR3 spans 16 residues. Germline V gives CDR1 SEHNR, CDR2 FQNEAQ (reference sequence).

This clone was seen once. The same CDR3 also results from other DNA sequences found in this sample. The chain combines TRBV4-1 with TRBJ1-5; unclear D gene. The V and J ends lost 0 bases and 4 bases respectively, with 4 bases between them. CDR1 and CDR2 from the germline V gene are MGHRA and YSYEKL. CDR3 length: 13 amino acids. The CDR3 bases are TGCGCCAGCAGCCAAGAATCTAATCAGCCCCAGCATTTT. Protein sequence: CASSQESNQPQHF.

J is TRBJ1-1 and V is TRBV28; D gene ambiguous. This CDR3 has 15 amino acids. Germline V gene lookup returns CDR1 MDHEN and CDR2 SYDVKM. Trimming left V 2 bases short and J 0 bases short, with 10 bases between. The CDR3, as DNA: TGTGCCAGCAGTTTAATGAGGAGCATGAACACTGAAGCTTTCTTT. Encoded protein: CASSLMRSMNTEAFF.

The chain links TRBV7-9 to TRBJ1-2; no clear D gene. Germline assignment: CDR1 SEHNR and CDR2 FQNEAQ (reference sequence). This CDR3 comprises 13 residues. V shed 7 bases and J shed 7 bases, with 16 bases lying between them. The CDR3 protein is CASTTGKLLGYTF. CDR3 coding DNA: TGTGCCAGCACCACGGGGAAACTTCTTGGCTACACCTTC.

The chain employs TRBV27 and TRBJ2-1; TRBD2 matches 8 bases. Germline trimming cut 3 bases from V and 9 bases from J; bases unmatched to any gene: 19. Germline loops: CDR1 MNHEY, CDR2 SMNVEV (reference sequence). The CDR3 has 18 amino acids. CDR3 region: CASSFSFPILAARGEQFF. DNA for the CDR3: TGTGCCAGCAGTTTTTCCTTCCCTATACTAGCGGCGCGGGGTGAGCAGTTCTTC.

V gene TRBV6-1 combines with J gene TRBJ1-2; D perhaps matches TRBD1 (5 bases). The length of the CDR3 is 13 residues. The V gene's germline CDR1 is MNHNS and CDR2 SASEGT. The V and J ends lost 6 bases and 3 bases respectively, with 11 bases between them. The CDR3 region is CASRATGYYGYTF. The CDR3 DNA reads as TGTGCCAGCAGGGCAACAGGATACTATGGCTACACCTTC.

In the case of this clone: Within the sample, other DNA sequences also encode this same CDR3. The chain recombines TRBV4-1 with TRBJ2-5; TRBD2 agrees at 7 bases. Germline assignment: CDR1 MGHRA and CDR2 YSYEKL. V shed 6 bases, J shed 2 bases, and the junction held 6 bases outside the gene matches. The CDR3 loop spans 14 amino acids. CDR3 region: CASSLGRGQETQYF. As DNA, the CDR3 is TGCGCCAGCAGTTTAGGGAGGGGTCAAGAGACCCAGTACTTC.

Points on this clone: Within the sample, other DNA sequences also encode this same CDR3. The DNA for the CDR3 is TGTGCCAGTTCACCCCGTGTCACAGATACGCAGTATTTT. Amino acids: CASSPRVTDTQYF. The chain uses TRBV19 and TRBJ2-3; D remains unclear. The germline V gene encodes CDR1 LNHDA and CDR2 SQIVND (reference sequence). Trimming stripped 8 bases from V and 2 bases from J, with 11 bases between. CDR3 length: 13 amino acids. Looking up the rest from reference TRBV19 and TRBJ2-3 gives the full variable domain: DGGITQSPKYLFRKEGQNVTLSCEQNLNHDAMYWYRQDPGQGLRLIYYSQIVNDFQKGDIAEGYSVSREKKESFPLTVTSAQKNPTAFYLCASSPRVTDTQYFGPGTRLTVL.

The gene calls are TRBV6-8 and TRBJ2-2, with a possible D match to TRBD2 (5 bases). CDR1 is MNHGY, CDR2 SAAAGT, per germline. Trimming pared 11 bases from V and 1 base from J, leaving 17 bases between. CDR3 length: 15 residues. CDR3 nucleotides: TGTGCCCGAACCGGCCGGGGTGGGAACACCGGGGAGCTGTTTTTT. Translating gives CARTGRGGNTGELFF.

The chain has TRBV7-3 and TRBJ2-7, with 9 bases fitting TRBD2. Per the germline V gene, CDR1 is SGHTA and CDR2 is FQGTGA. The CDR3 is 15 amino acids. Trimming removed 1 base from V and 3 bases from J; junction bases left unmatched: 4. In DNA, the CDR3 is TGTGCCAGCAGCTTAAGAGCGGGAGGCGACTACGAGCAGTACTTC. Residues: CASSLRAGGDYEQYF.